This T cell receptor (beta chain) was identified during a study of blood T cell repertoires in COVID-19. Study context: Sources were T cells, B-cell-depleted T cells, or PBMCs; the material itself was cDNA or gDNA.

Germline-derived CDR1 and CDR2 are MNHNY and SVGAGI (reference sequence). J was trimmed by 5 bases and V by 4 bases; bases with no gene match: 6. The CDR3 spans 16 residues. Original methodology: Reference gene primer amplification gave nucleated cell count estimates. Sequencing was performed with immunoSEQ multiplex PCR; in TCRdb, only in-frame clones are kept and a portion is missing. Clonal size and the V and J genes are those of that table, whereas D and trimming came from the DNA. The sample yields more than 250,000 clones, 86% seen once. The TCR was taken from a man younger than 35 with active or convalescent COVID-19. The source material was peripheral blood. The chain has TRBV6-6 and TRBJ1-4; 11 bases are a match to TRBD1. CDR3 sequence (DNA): TGTGCCAGCAGTTCCATACGGGACAGGGGGAATGAAAAACTGTTTTTT. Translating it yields CASSSIRDRGNEKLFF.